This T cell receptor (beta chain) was sequenced for a study of T cells in localized non-small cell lung cancer. The study, taken as a whole, reports: Heterogeneity cannot be ruled out, as sequencing used one tumor region only. Adjacent uninvolved lung tissue had the highest T cell clonality, exceeding tumor.

Comment on this clone: Its antigen remains unidentified.

TCRdb's copy holds only in-frame clones and misses some; the assay was immunoSEQ multiplex PCR. The data contain approximately 20,000 clones, about nine tenths of them seen just once; the ten biggest clones take up about 8.4%. This CDR3 region has 14 residues. V lost 7 bases to trimming and J lost 5 bases, with 16 bases between them. The germline V gene encodes CDR1 MNHEY and CDR2 SVGAGI. The chain recombines TRBV6-5 with TRBJ2-3; a weak D match, TRBD2 (6 bases). This TCR derives from a man aged 35-69 years with stage I lung adenocarcinoma. Sequences were derived from peripheral blood, sampled before any cancer treatment. The CDR3 protein is CASTPTGRGDTQYF. The CDR3 DNA follows: TGTGCCAGCACCCCCACGGGGCGGGGAGATACGCAGTATTTT.